Below are 7 T cell receptor beta chains sequenced from a single sample in a study of blood T cell repertoires in COVID-19. This table comes from immunoSEQ multiplex PCR, and its TCRdb copy is limited to in-frame clones, with some not included. This sample yields 50,000 to 65,000 clones, of which roughly 76% are seen a single time; about 5.4% belongs to the top ten. The source material was peripheral blood. The receptors stem from a woman in her fifties or sixties with acute or convalescent COVID-19.

The chain is built from TRBV11-3 and TRBJ2-2; D is possibly TRBD2 (6 bases). Germline CDR1 and CDR2: SGHNT and YENEEA. CDR3 size: 17 residues. Trimming stripped 0 bases from V and 6 bases from J, with 17 bases between. CDR3 amino acids: CASSLDPSRGRSGELFF. The CDR3 bases are TGTGCCAGCAGCTTAGATCCCTCTCGGGGGAGGTCCGGGGAGCTGTTTTTT.

The V call is TRBV24-1, the J call TRBJ2-1; 12 nucleotides line up with TRBD2. This CDR3 has 17 amino acids. Germline V gives CDR1 KGHDR, CDR2 SFDVKD. Unmatched junction bases numbered 5, after V lost 3 bases and J lost 3 bases. CDR3 amino acids: CATSDPLAGGNYNEQFF. CDR3 DNA sequence: TGTGCCACCAGTGATCCGCTAGCGGGGGGGAACTACAATGAGCAGTTCTTC.

The V and J genes are TRBV27 and TRBJ2-1; 11 nucleotides agree with TRBD2. This CDR3 region has 18 residues. Germline CDR1 and CDR2: MNHEY and SMNVEV (reference sequence). With 4 bases clipped from V and 6 bases from J, the junction kept 14 bases outside the gene matches. This CDR3 is CASSSRRVAGGPRNEQFF. Written as DNA, the CDR3 is TGTGCCAGCAGTTCTCGAAGAGTAGCGGGGGGGCCACGCAATGAGCAGTTCTTC.

The chain couples TRBV11-2 to TRBJ2-1; 9 positions match TRBD2. CDR3 length: 14 residues. Per the germline V gene, CDR1 is SGHAT and CDR2 is FQNNGV. V lost 5 bases to trimming and J lost 6 bases; unmatched junction nucleotides: 5. In DNA form, the CDR3 reads TGTGCCAGCAGCCAAATAGCGGGAGTCAATGAGCAGTTCTTC. This sequence encodes CASSQIAGVNEQFF. Together with reference TRBV11-2 and TRBJ2-1, the CDR3 gives the full variable domain: EAGVAQSPRYKIIEKRQSVAFWCNPISGHATLYWYQQILGQGPKLLIQFQNNGVVDDSQLPKDRFSAERLKGVDSTLKIQPAKLEDSAVYLCASSQIAGVNEQFFGPGTRLTVL.

The chain links TRBV4-1 to TRBJ2-1, with 11 bases matching TRBD2. This CDR3 region has 17 residues. J was trimmed by 7 bases and V by 2 bases; bases with no gene match: 10. Germline V CDR1 and CDR2: MGHRA, YSYEKL. The CDR3 coding sequence is TGCGCCAGCAGCCAACGGGCTAGCGGGAGGCCGAGGAATGAGCAGTTCTTC. Encoded protein: CASSQRASGRPRNEQFF.

V usage is TRBV18 and J usage is TRBJ1-4; 7 bases are shared with TRBD1. Germline trimming cut 3 bases from V and 0 bases from J; bases unmatched to any gene: 7. CDR1 KGHSH and CDR2 LQKENI come from the germline V gene. This CDR3 has 17 amino acids. As DNA, the CDR3 is TGTGCCAGCTCACCCGCGACAGGGCTGTCAACTAATGAAAAACTGTTTTTT. Amino acids: CASSPATGLSTNEKLFF.

This clone has a single count. The chain is built from TRBV5-8 and TRBJ1-2; 9 nucleotides align to TRBD1. Germline trimming cut 0 bases from V and 3 bases from J; bases unmatched to any gene: 3. This CDR3 has 15 amino acids. Germline-derived CDR1 and CDR2 are SGHTS and YDEGEE. The CDR3 coding sequence is TGTGCCAGCAGCTTGGAAGGGACAGGGCACTATGGCTACACCTTC. It codes for CASSLEGTGHYGYTF.